This T cell receptor beta chain was observed in a study of PD-L1 blockade in urothelial cancer. Turning to the study itself: Bladder-origin urothelial cancer in males covered about 90% of the 29 patients.

Some clones are missing from TCRdb's copy, which holds only in-frame ones; the method was immunoSEQ multiplex PCR. The sample has over 65,000 clones, around four fifths seen once. The TCR comes from a man aged 65-85 years with urothelial cancer. The source material was PBMCs, sampled around atezolizumab (anti-PD-L1) treatment.

The CDR3 coding sequence is TGCGCCAGCCGCGTTACAGGGGTCACCGGGGAGCTGTTTTTT. Translation: CASRVTGVTGELFF. The V and J genes are TRBV5-1 and TRBJ2-2; 7 nucleotides match TRBD1. Trimming removed 7 bases from V and 4 bases from J; junction bases left unmatched: 7. The CDR3 is 14 amino acids. In germline, CDR1 is SGHRS, CDR2 YFSETQ.